What follows describes a single TCR beta chain. The data are from a study of T cell changes during pregnancy in multiple sclerosis. Generated by immunoSEQ multiplex PCR, the TCRdb table keeps only in-frame clones and is missing some. This sample carries over 65,000 clones, more than 85% of them seen once, and the ten largest clones take about 1.8%. Germline V CDR1 and CDR2: SGHTA, FQGNSA. The CDR3 totals 15 residues. The junction had 9 bases not matched to a gene; V was cut back by 6 bases and J by 3 bases. Sequences were derived from peripheral blood, sampled in the first trimester of pregnancy. This chain joins TRBV7-2 and TRBJ2-7, with TRBD2 matching over 9 bases. The TCR comes from a female donor in good health, enrolled as a control in a pregnancy study. CDR3 loop: CASRSTGTSLYEQYF. In DNA, the CDR3 is TGTGCCAGCAGGTCAACCGGGACTAGCCTCTACGAGCAGTACTTC.